The 25 T cell receptor beta chains listed next were all sequenced from one sample in a study of cytomegalovirus exposure and HLA in healthy donors. Both 60 Vbeta primers and 13 Jbeta primers went into the PCR. Profiled with immunoSEQ multiplex PCR; TCRdb holds only in-frame clones, not every one. In the table there are 130,000 or so clones, 74% of which are singletons. Material: PBMCs. The receptors here all came from a man aged 40-50 years in good health and CMV-seropositive.

The chain joins TRBV27 to TRBJ2-7; tentatively, D is TRBD2 (6 bases). Germline CDR1 MNHEY, CDR2 SMNVEV (reference sequence). The CDR3 has 14 residues. V dropped 3 bases and J dropped 0 bases, with 9 bases sitting between them. This CDR3 is CASSFSGASYEQYF. CDR3 DNA: TGTGCCAGCAGTTTTAGCGGTGCCTCCTACGAGCAGTACTTC.

The J gene is TRBJ1-2, the V gene TRBV10-2; no clear D. CDR1 and CDR2 (germline): WSHSY, SAAADI. Trimming removed 2 bases from V and 4 bases from J, with 8 bases in between. The CDR3 extends over 13 amino acids. CDR3 in DNA: TGCGCCAGCAGTGAGACGTTCAGCTATGGCTACACCTTC. Amino acid sequence: CASSETFSYGYTF.

The rearrangement links TRBV27 to TRBJ1-1; TRBD1 aligns across 7 bases. The germline V gene encodes CDR1 MNHEY and CDR2 SMNVEV (reference sequence). The ends lost 4 bases at V and 4 bases at J; junction bases unmatched: 15. The CDR3 has 17 amino acids. CDR3 nucleotides: TGTGCCAGCAGTTCTCGACAGGGAGCAGGGTTGTCCACTGAAGCTTTCTTT. Residues: CASSSRQGAGLSTEAFF.

This sequence joins TRBV9 and TRBJ2-5, with 10 bases matching TRBD2. The CDR3 loop spans 15 amino acids. Germline V gene data show CDR1 as SGDLS and CDR2 as YYNGEE. With V trimmed by 3 bases and J by 5 bases, 7 bases remained unmatched. CDR3: CASSELAGGRETQYF. CDR3 DNA: TGTGCCAGCAGCGAGTTAGCGGGGGGACGGGAGACCCAGTACTTC.

V and J are TRBV9 and TRBJ2-5; tentatively, D is TRBD2 (7 bases). Germline values: CDR1 SGDLS, CDR2 YYNGEE. V lost 3 bases and J lost 11, with 14 bases in between. The CDR3 has 12 amino acids. CDR3: CASSEAGGQQYF. The CDR3 DNA sequence: TGTGCCAGCAGCGAGGCCGGGGGGCAGCAGTACTTC.

This chain joins TRBV5-6 and TRBJ2-1, with 8 nucleotides matching TRBD2. V trimming: 2 bases; J trimming: 6 bases; junction bases outside the gene matches: 7. This CDR3 spans 15 amino acids. Germline V gene sequence: CDR1 SGHDT, CDR2 YYEEEE. CDR3 loop: CASSLAGAAGNEQFF. In DNA, the CDR3 is TGTGCCAGCAGCTTAGCGGGGGCGGCGGGCAATGAGCAGTTCTTC. The full variable domain, completed using reference TRBV5-6 and TRBJ2-1, is DAGVTQSPTHLIKTRGQQVTLRCSPKSGHDTVSWYQQALGQGPQFIFQYYEEEERQRGNFPDRFSGHQFPNYSSELNVNALLLGDSALYLCASSLAGAAGNEQFFGPGTRLTVL.

The chain combines TRBV7-6 with TRBJ2-7; 8 nucleotides match TRBD2. The CDR3 length is 16 residues. V gave up 5 bases and J gave up 3 bases; unmatched junction bases: 12. Per the germline V gene, CDR1 is SGHVS and CDR2 is FNYEAQ. The chain's CDR3 is CASSPGGGLVDYEQYF. As DNA, the CDR3 is TGTGCCAGCAGCCCAGGTGGGGGACTAGTCGACTACGAGCAGTACTTC.

The chain links TRBV28 to TRBJ2-7, with D perhaps matching TRBD1 (6 bases). Germline values: CDR1 MDHEN, CDR2 SYDVKM. This CDR3 is 13 amino acids long. Trimming left V 7 bases short and J 4 bases short, with 14 bases between. The CDR3 nucleotides are TGTGCCAGCACCGTAGGGGGTTTTTACGAGCAGTACTTC. Amino acids: CASTVGGFYEQYF.

This rearrangement joins TRBV5-4 to TRBJ1-2; D may be TRBD1 (5 bases). The CDR3 is made up of 16 amino acids. The ends were cut back, 3 bases at V and 3 bases at J, with 18 bases in the middle. Germline V gene sequence: CDR1 SGHNT, CDR2 YYREEE (reference sequence). The DNA of the CDR3 is TGTGCCAGCAGCTCTCCCACAGGCTTCCTCGACTATGGCTACACCTTC. Protein sequence: CASSSPTGFLDYGYTF.

The chain recombines TRBV27 with TRBJ1-4; 10 bases map to TRBD1. Germline trimming cut 0 bases from V and 8 bases from J; bases unmatched to any gene: 3. Germline values: CDR1 MNHEY, CDR2 SMNVEV (reference sequence). This CDR3 spans 15 amino acids. The DNA for the CDR3 is TGTGCCAGCAGTTTATCCGGGACAGGGGTGGAAAAACTGTTTTTT. Its protein product is CASSLSGTGVEKLFF. Combining the CDR3 with reference TRBV27 and TRBJ1-4 gives the whole variable domain EAQVTQNPRYLITVTGKKLTVTCSQNMNHEYMSWYRQDPGLGLRQIYYSMNVEVTDKGDVPEGYKVSRKEKRNFPLILESPSPNQTSLYFCASSLSGTGVEKLFFGSGTQLSVL.

The gene calls are TRBV29-1 and TRBJ1-1, with TRBD1 as a possible D gene (5 bases). The CDR3 is made up of 11 amino acids. Trimming stripped 6 bases from V and 5 bases from J, with 10 bases between. The germline CDR1 and CDR2 sequences are SQVTM and ANQGSEA. CDR3 sequence (DNA): TGCAGCGTCGACAGAACTACTGAAGCTTTCTTT. This encodes CSVDRTTEAFF.

This chain uses TRBV7-2 with TRBJ2-7; 9 bases align to TRBD1. Per germline, CDR1 SGHTA and CDR2 FQGNSA. V was pared by 5 bases and J by 5 bases, with 4 bases of the junction left unmatched. There are 13 residues in the CDR3. The CDR3 spells CASSPGQGNEQYF. The CDR3 DNA is TGTGCCAGCAGCCCGGGACAGGGAAACGAGCAGTACTTC.

V is TRBV5-1 and J is TRBJ1-1, with D maybe TRBD1 (5 bases). Germline CDR1 is SGHRS and CDR2 is YFSETQ. V lost 5 bases and J lost 0, with 11 bases in between. The CDR3 consists of 14 residues. The DNA for the CDR3 is TGCGCCAGCAGGACAGAGTTTATGAACACTGAAGCTTTCTTT. It specifies CASRTEFMNTEAFF.

This rearrangement joins TRBV10-2 to TRBJ2-1; TRBD2 agrees at 8 bases. With 8 bases clipped from V and 5 bases from J, the junction kept 11 bases outside the gene matches. CDR3 size: 15 residues. Germline V gene sequence: CDR1 WSHSY, CDR2 SAAADI. CDR3 nucleotides: TGCGCCAGCGCACATCTAGCGGGCTTCCACAATGAGCAGTTCTTC. This encodes CASAHLAGFHNEQFF.

In this sample, this clone turned up a few times. The chain combines TRBV29-1 with TRBJ1-2; 8 bases map to TRBD1. From germline, CDR1 is SQVTM and CDR2 ANQGSEA. The CDR3 has 13 residues. Trimming took 6 bases from V and 8 from J; bases not matched to a gene: 11. CDR3 amino acids: CSVSDRAPGGYTF. CDR3 nucleotides: TGCAGCGTCTCGGACAGGGCCCCGGGCGGCTACACCTTC.

The chain couples TRBV6-6 to TRBJ2-7; perhaps TRBD2 as D (5 bases). Germline CDR1 and CDR2: MNHNY and SVGAGI (reference sequence). The germline V and J ends were trimmed by 7 bases and 0 bases, with 13 bases remaining between them. The CDR3 is made up of 14 amino acids. Written as DNA, the CDR3 is TGTGCCAGCACCAAAGAGGGCGTCTCCTACGAGCAGTACTTC. It yields the protein CASTKEGVSYEQYF.

V usage is TRBV7-9 and J usage is TRBJ1-1, with D possibly TRBD1 on 5 matching bases. The germline CDR1 and CDR2 sequences are SEHNR and FQNEAQ (reference sequence). CDR3 length: 12 residues. Trimming left V 3 bases short and J 8 bases short, with 10 bases between. CDR3: CASSFKEGEAFF. The CDR3 DNA sequence: TGTGCCAGCAGCTTTAAGGAGGGGGAAGCTTTCTTT.

V gene TRBV7-9 combines with J gene TRBJ1-6, with TRBD1 matching 8 bases. The CDR3 is made up of 15 amino acids. V lost 6 bases and J lost 7; bases outside the gene matches: 8. Per germline, CDR1 SEHNR and CDR2 FQNEAQ (reference sequence). The CDR3 nucleotides are TGTGCCAGCAGTAGGCCGGGACAGGCGAATTCACCCCTCCACTTT. As protein: CASSRPGQANSPLHF.

This chain connects TRBV7-9 to TRBJ2-7; tentatively, D is TRBD2 (5 bases). Trimming shortened V by 1 base and J by 2 bases, and 9 bases separated the two germline ends. This CDR3 is 14 amino acids long. Germline V gene data show CDR1 as SEHNR and CDR2 as FQNEAQ (reference sequence). The CDR3 nucleotides read TGTGCCAGCAGCTTAGAACGGGGTACCTACGAGCAGTACTTC. Protein: CASSLERGTYEQYF.

This chain joins TRBV7-9 and TRBJ1-2, with D uncertain. Germline CDR1 and CDR2: SEHNR and FQNEAQ (reference sequence). CDR3 length: 12 amino acids. The V end was cut by 1 base, the J end by 13 bases, with 13 bases between. This CDR3 reads CASSLEVVLATF. CDR3 nucleotide sequence: TGTGCCAGCAGCTTAGAAGTGGTGCTGGCCACCTTC.

The chain has TRBV4-1 and TRBJ2-7, with D unclear. The CDR3 has 13 amino acids. V lost 3 bases to trimming and J lost 3 bases, with 9 bases between them. The germline CDR1 and CDR2 sequences are MGHRA and YSYEKL. CDR3 region: CASSHGLYYEQYF. Here the CDR3 DNA reads TGCGCCAGCAGCCATGGGCTTTACTACGAGCAGTACTTC.

This sequence joins TRBV16 and TRBJ1-1; a possible D gene is TRBD1 (5 bases). The CDR3 extends over 11 amino acids. From germline, CDR1 is KGHSY and CDR2 FQNENV. Trimming pared 0 bases from V and 10 bases from J, leaving 6 bases between. CDR3 protein: CASSQSQGAFF. CDR3 in DNA: TGTGCCAGCAGCCAATCTCAGGGAGCTTTCTTT.

This clone was counted only a few times. CDR3 loop: CASSLAGGGFYNEQFF. CDR3 in DNA: TGCGCCAGCAGCTTGGCCGGCGGGGGGTTTTACAATGAGCAGTTCTTC. The V call is TRBV5-1, the J call TRBJ2-1; TRBD2 aligns across 8 bases. CDR3 length: 16 residues. Trimming took 0 bases from V and 4 from J; bases not matched to a gene: 6. Germline V gene sequence: CDR1 SGHRS, CDR2 YFSETQ.

CDR3 protein: CASSPWTGATYEQYF. In DNA form, the CDR3 reads TGCGCCAGCAGCCCCTGGACAGGGGCGACGTACGAGCAGTACTTC. J is TRBJ2-7 and V is TRBV5-1; 9 nucleotides line up with TRBD1. Germline CDR1 SGHRS, CDR2 YFSETQ. The ends lost 4 bases at V and 4 bases at J; junction bases unmatched: 9. The CDR3 covers 15 residues.

V and J are TRBV18 and TRBJ2-1; 7 bases line up with TRBD1. Per the germline V gene, CDR1 is KGHSH and CDR2 is LQKENI. The CDR3 contains 13 residues. The junction had 7 bases not matched to a gene; V was cut back by 6 bases and J by 8 bases. The CDR3, as DNA: TGTGCCAGCTCCCCTAGGGACAGCTATGAGCAGTTCTTC. It encodes CASSPRDSYEQFF. Full variable domain (outside the CDR3, taken from reference TRBV18 and TRBJ2-1): NAGVMQNPRHLVRRRGQEARLRCSPMKGHSHVYWYRQLPEEGLKFMVYLQKENIIDESGMPKERFSAEFPKEGPSILRIQQVVRGDSAAYFCASSPRDSYEQFFGPGTRLTVL.